This T cell receptor beta chain was sequenced in a study of T cells after yellow fever vaccination. For the study at large: Preparation used SMART-Seq v4 Ultra Low Input for the low-cell-number fractions. Study conclusions and caveats: Reappearing after the booster were most of the clones from primary vaccination (96% CD4, 85% to 90% CD8). A weaker but faster secondary response was observed, peaking on day 5 versus 15.

This clonotype was counted only a few times. Its matching antigen is unknown. Synthesis of TCR cDNA relied on 5'RACE template switching, which attached a universal primer site and UMIs. Using its own MiXCR run on the 5' RACE reads, TCRdb lists one record per CDR3 protein. The data show 200,000 to 300,000 distinct CDR3 sequences, about an eighth seen once. Trimming stripped 5 bases from V and 7 bases from J, with 21 bases between. Germline values: CDR1 MGHDK, CDR2 SYGVNS. The CDR3 extends over 15 amino acids. This TCR was sampled from a man aged 30-40 years who received the YFV17D yellow fever vaccine. The sequencing used CD4+ T cells sorted from PBMCs, collected 45 days after the yellow fever booster vaccination. The chain employs TRBV25-1 and TRBJ2-7; tentative D call: TRBD2 (6 bases). The CDR3 DNA sequence: TGTGCCAGCAGTCCCCCCCAAAGCCCAGGAGGGGAGCAGTACTTC. Its translation: CASSPPQSPGGEQYF.